The present T cell receptor beta chain was sequenced within a study of shared clonotypes between healthy human individuals. Here immunoSEQ multiplex PCR was the method, and the copy in TCRdb shows in-frame clones only, minus some. The sample includes approximately 470,000 clones, roughly 80% of them seen just once. The CDR3 runs 17 residues. V and J are TRBV1 and TRBJ2-3; TRBD2 is the table's D call, not checked against the DNA. TRBV1 is a known pseudogene. This receptor was taken from a woman between 40 and 55 years old in good health. Some clones in this sample may be carry-over from other donors' samples. Specimen: PBMCs. CDR3 DNA: TGCACCAGCAGCCAAGAGGGAGGGAGGAAAGGAACAGATACGCAGTATTTT. Protein: CTSSQEGGRKGTDTQYF.